Here is one TCR beta chain with its context. Its antigen is as yet unknown. The CDR3 regions of TCR beta were amplified from RNA transcripts. First-round RT-PCR targeting the TCR CDR3 was performed with the HTBI primer set. Via MiXCR, TCRdb re-called the multiplex PCR reads, giving one row per CDR3 protein. The top ten clones hold roughly 7% of a sample with 450,000 to 650,000 distinct CDR3 sequences, 14% of them seen once. Germline CDR1 and CDR2: LNHDA and SQIVND (reference sequence). Trimming took 0 bases from V and 6 from J, leaving 14 bases between them. The CDR3 covers 16 residues. This specimen comes from a study of T cells in Graves' hyperthyroidism and ophthalmopathy. Investigators excluded patients with uncontrolled infection, other autoimmune disease, pregnancy or lactation. Study-level points and caveats: Clonotypes that were expanded in thyroid above 0.001 mostly appeared in blood too.

The source is a woman under 30 with Graves' ophthalmopathy. This rearrangement joins TRBV19 to TRBJ2-2; D is possibly TRBD2 (6 bases). The specimen sequenced was blood. CDR3 protein: CASSIDLLALSGELFF. The CDR3 DNA reads TGTGCCAGTAGTATAGATCTTCTAGCGCTCTCCGGGGAGCTGTTTTTT.